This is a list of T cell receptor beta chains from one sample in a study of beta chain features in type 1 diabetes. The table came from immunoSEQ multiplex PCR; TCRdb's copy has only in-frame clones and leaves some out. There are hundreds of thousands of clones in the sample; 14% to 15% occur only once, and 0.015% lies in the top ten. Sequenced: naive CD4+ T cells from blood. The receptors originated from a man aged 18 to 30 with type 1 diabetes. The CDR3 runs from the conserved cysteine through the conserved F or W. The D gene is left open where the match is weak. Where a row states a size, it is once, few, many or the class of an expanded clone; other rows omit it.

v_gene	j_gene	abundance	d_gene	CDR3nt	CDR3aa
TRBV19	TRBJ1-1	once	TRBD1	TGTGCCAGTAGCCCCGTTGACAGGGGCCTCGGAGCTTTCTTT	CASSPVDRGLGAFF
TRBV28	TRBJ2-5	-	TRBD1	TGTGCCAGCAGTTTCCCCGGACAGGGAGAGACCCAGTACTTC	CASSFPGQGETQYF
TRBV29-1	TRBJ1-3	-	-	TGCAGCGTCCTACGGTTGTCTGGAAACACCATATATTTT	CSVLRLSGNTIYF
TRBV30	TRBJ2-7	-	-	TGTGCCTGGATGTCGGACAGCGCCTACGAGCAGTACTTC	CAWMSDSAYEQYF
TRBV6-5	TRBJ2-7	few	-	TGTGCCAGCAGTGACCGGGACTCTGACTACGAGCAGTACTTC	CASSDRDSDYEQYF
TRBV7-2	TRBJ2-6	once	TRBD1	TGTGCCAGCAGCCCCAGACAGGGCCAGTTTGGGGCCAACGTCCTGACTTTC	CASSPRQGQFGANVLTF
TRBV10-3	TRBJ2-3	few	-	TGTGCCATCAGTACAACGACTGGCGCAGATACGCAGTATTTT	CAISTTTGADTQYF
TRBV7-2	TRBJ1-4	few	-	TGTGCCAGCAGCTTGGTAGGAGGGGCTAAACTGTTTTTT	CASSLVGGAKLFF
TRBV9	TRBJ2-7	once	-	TGTGCCAGCAGCGTAGCGCAGGACAGCTCCTACGAGCAGTACTTC	CASSVAQDSSYEQYF
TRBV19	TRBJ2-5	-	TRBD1	TGTGCCAGTAGTGGGACAGGGCAAGAGACCCAGTACTTC	CASSGTGQETQYF
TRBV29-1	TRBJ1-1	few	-	TGCAGCCCACCGGGGGAACAAGAGATGAACACTGAAGCTTTCTTT	CSPPGEQEMNTEAFF
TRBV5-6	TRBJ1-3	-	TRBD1	TGTGCCAGCAGCCGACCCGTAACAGGGGTTGGAAACACCATATATTTT	CASSRPVTGVGNTIYF
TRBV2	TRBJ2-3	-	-	TGTGCCAGCACCGAGAGAGGGGGTAGGGATACGCAGTATTTT	CASTERGGRDTQYF
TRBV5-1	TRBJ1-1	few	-	TGCGCCAGCAGCTTGAACAGGCCGAACACTGAAGCTTTCTTT	CASSLNRPNTEAFF
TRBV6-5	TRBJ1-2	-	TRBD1	TGTGCCAGCAGTTATGAGGGGGCGGTTGGCTACACCTTC	CASSYEGAVGYTF
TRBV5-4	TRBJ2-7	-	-	TGTGCCAGCAGCGGGGCAGGAACCTACGAGCAGTACTTC	CASSGAGTYEQYF
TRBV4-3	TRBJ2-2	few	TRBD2	TGCGCCAGCAGCCAAAGGACTAGCGGGGAGACCGGGGAGCTGTTTTTT	CASSQRTSGETGELFF
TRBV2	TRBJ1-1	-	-	TGTGCCAGCAGTACCCAGGGGCCTTTAGGAGACGAAGCTTTCTTT	CASSTQGPLGDEAFF
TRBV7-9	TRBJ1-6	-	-	TGTGCCACGGGGGGCTCCTATAATTCACCCCTCCACTTT	CATGGSYNSPLHF
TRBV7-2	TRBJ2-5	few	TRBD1	TGTGCCAGCAGCTTTGACAGGGAAGAGACCCAGTACTTC	CASSFDREETQYF
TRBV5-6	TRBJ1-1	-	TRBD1	TGTGCCAGCAGCTGGGGGACGGGACAGCTTATGAACACTGAAGCTTTCTTT	CASSWGTGQLMNTEAFF
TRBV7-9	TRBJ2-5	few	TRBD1	TGTGCCAGCAGCCTTGGGACAGGGGGACAGACCCAGTACTTC	CASSLGTGGQTQYF
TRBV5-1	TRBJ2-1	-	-	TGCGCCAGCAGTTCCGGGAGCCCGTACAATGAGCAGTTCTTC	CASSSGSPYNEQFF
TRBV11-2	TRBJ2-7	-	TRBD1	TGTGCCAGCAGCCCACGTGGGCCCGGGACAGGGAACGAGCAGTACTTC	CASSPRGPGTGNEQYF
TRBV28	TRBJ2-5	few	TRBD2	TGTGCCAGCAGTTCCCCGGGTAGCGGGAGGGGAGAGACCCAGTACTTC	CASSSPGSGRGETQYF
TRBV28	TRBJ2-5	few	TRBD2	TGTGCCAGCCTTAGCGGGGGTGAGACCCAGTACTTC	CASLSGGETQYF
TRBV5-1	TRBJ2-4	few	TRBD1	TGCGCCAGCAGTCAGGACAGGGCAGCCAAAAACATTCAGTACTTC	CASSQDRAAKNIQYF
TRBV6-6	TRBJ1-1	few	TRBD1	TGTGCCAGCAGTTCTGGACAGGCCACTGAAGCTTTCTTT	CASSSGQATEAFF
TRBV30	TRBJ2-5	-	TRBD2	TGTGCCTGGAATCCTAGCGGGAAACCCCAAGAGACCCAGTACTTC	CAWNPSGKPQETQYF
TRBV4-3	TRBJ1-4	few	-	TGCGCCAGCAGCCAACTTGCGGCCGCCGGGACAAATAGTGAAAAACTGTTTTTT	CASSQLAAAGTNSEKLFF
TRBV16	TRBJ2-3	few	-	TGTGCCAGCAGCCAAATGTGGATTCGGGGCACAGATACGCAGTATTTT	CASSQMWIRGTDTQYF
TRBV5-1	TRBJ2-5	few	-	TGCGCCAGCAGCTTGGCCCGGTTTGAGACCCAGTACTTC	CASSLARFETQYF
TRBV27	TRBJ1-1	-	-	TGTGCCAGCAGTTTGGTAGCCGGGTACGGTGAAGCTTTCTTT	CASSLVAGYGEAFF
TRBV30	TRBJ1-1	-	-	TGTGCCTGGACCACAGGCGAGACACCAGCTTTCTTT	CAWTTGETPAFF
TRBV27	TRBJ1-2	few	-	TGTGCCAGCAGACCTACGGGGAGCTATGGCTACACCTTC	CASRPTGSYGYTF
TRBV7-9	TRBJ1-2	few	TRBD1	TGTGCCAGCAGCCGGGACAGTGCTAACTATGGCTACACCTTC	CASSRDSANYGYTF
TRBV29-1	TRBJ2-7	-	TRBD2	TGCAGCGTTGAGTATGGGGGGGACGAGCAGTACTTC	CSVEYGGDEQYF
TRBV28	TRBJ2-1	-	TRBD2	TGTGCCAGCAGTTCCAGGACTAGCTACAATGAGCAGTTCTTC	CASSSRTSYNEQFF
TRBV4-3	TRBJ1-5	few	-	TGCGCCAGCAGCCAAGATGCGACAGGTTTTCAGCGTCAGCCCCAGCATTTT	CASSQDATGFQRQPQHF
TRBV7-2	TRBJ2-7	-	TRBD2	TGTGCCAGCAGCCTTGGACTAGCGACCGAGCAGTACTTC	CASSLGLATEQYF
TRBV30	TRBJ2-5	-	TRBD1	TGTGCCTGGTCTAAACAGGGGCGCCAAGAGACCCAGTACTTC	CAWSKQGRQETQYF
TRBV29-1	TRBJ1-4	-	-	TGCAGCGGGGAGGGGACGGACAATGAAAAACTGTTTTTT	CSGEGTDNEKLFF
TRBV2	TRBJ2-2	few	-	TGTGCCAGCAGAGGAGACAGATACACCGGGGAGCTGTTTTTT	CASRGDRYTGELFF